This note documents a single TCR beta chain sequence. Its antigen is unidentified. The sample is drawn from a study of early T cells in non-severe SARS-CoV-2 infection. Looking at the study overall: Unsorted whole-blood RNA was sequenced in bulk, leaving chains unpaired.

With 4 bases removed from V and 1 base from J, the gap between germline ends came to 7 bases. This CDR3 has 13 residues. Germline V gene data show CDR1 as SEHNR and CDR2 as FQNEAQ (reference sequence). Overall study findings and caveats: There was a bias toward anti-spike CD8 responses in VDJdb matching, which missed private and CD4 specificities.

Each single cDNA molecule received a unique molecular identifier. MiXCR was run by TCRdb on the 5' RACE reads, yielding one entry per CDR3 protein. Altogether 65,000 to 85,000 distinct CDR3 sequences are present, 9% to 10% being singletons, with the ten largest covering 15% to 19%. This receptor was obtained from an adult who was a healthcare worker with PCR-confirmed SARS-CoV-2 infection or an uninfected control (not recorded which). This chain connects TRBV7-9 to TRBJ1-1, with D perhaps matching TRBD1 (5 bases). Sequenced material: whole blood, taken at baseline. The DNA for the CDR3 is TGTGCCAGCAGCTGGGGGGAGAACACTGAAGCTTTCTTT. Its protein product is CASSWGENTEAFF.